The 25 T cell receptor beta chains in this list originate from one sample, sequenced in a study of CXCR3-negative and CXCR3-positive naive CD8 T cells. TRB cDNA libraries were made by UMI-labeled 5' RACE. TCRdb reprocessed the 5' RACE reads and keeps a single row for each CDR3 protein, giving no DNA. Here the sample table reports some 56,000 distinct CDR3 sequences. Sequencing input: memory CD8+ T cells from blood. The origin of the receptors is a human donor in good health. Some clones in this sample may be carry-over from other donors' samples.

V is TRBV20-1 and J is TRBJ2-7; TCRdb lists TRBD2, though no DNA is available to test this call. The germline V gene has CDR1 DFQATT and CDR2 SNEGSKA (reference sequence). The CDR3 spans 14 residues. Here the CDR3 reads CSASKPGPLAEQYF.

J is TRBJ1-1 and V is TRBV30; TCRdb's assignment of TRBD1 cannot be checked, as there is no DNA. The CDR3 sequence is 13 residues long. Germline CDR1 GTSNPN, CDR2 SVGIG (reference sequence). The CDR3 spells CAWSEGLNTEAFF.

The chain has TRBV6-2 or TRBV6-3 and TRBJ1-3; the D gene TCRdb calls, TRBD1, cannot be checked with no DNA. CDR1 is MNHEY and CDR2 is SVGEGT in the germline V gene. This CDR3 region has 17 residues. CDR3 in amino acids: CASPPPKTGGSGNTIYF.

The CDR3 sequence: CSARDRAGGTYNEQFF. The chain joins TRBV20-1 to TRBJ2-1; TCRdb outputs TRBD2, but without DNA this stays unchecked. This CDR3 has 16 residues. The germline V gene encodes CDR1 DFQATT and CDR2 SNEGSKA (reference sequence).

V is TRBV28 and J is TRBJ2-2; the TCRdb call, TRBD1, lacks DNA for checking. The CDR3 is 17 amino acids. The germline V gene encodes CDR1 MDHEN and CDR2 SYDVKM. The CDR3 sequence is CASRFLTGTGVTGELFF.

The chain carries TRBV6-2 or TRBV6-3 and TRBJ2-7; the TCRdb D gene call, TRBD1, has no DNA to confirm it. This CDR3 is built from 15 residues. Germline CDR1 and CDR2: MNHEY and SVGEGT. Here the CDR3 reads CASSAGQQGRYEQYF.

The rearrangement joins TRBV29-1 to TRBJ2-2; with no DNA, the TCRdb D assignment of TRBD1 cannot be verified. Germline V lookup: CDR1 SQVTM, CDR2 ANQGSEA. The CDR3 spans 12 residues. The CDR3 reads CSAARGAGELFF.

V is TRBV29-1 and J is TRBJ2-1; TCRdb's D call, TRBD2, is unchecked because there is no DNA. The CDR3 sequence is 14 residues long. Germline assignment: CDR1 SQVTM and CDR2 ANQGSEA. CDR3 residues: CSVETSTIYNEQFF.

The J gene is TRBJ2-3, the V gene TRBV29-1; TCRdb calls TRBD2, which cannot be checked without DNA. Germline V gene sequence: CDR1 SQVTM, CDR2 ANQGSEA. The CDR3 is 16 amino acids. CDR3 protein: CSVSGGLAGSTDTQYF.

The genes are TRBV13 and TRBJ2-1; with no DNA, the TCRdb D assignment of TRBD2 cannot be verified. Germline V gene lookup returns CDR1 PRHDT and CDR2 FYEKMQ (reference sequence). The CDR3 runs to 14 residues. The CDR3 loop reads CASSSRGGPGEQFF.

This rearrangement joins TRBV20-1 to TRBJ2-6; TCRdb designates TRBD1, a call that cannot be tested without DNA. The germline CDR1 and CDR2 sequences are DFQATT and SNEGSKA (reference sequence). This CDR3 is built from 14 residues. CDR3 loop: CSALGGTGANVLTF.

The J gene is TRBJ2-1, the V gene TRBV6-8. Germline V gene sequence: CDR1 MNHGY, CDR2 SAAAGT. The length of the CDR3 is 12 residues. The CDR3 sequence is CASTTVTNEQFF.

This rearrangement joins TRBV29-1 to TRBJ2-1; without DNA, the TCRdb call of TRBD1 cannot be checked. From germline, CDR1 is SQVTM and CDR2 ANQGSEA. This CDR3 comprises 17 residues. Here the CDR3 reads CSVHSTEGRGAYNEQFF.

This chain joins TRBV20-1 and TRBJ2-1. This CDR3 contains 14 residues. The V gene's germline CDR1 is DFQATT and CDR2 SNEGSKA (reference sequence). The CDR3 is CSAAYEGPYNEQFF.

The rearrangement joins TRBV6-2 or TRBV6-3 to TRBJ2-7; TCRdb's D call of TRBD1 is untestable without DNA. From germline, CDR1 is MNHEY and CDR2 SVGEGT. The CDR3 extends over 16 amino acids. CDR3 sequence reads: CASRGAASTNSYEQYF.

V usage is TRBV4-3 and J usage is TRBJ2-7; the TRBD1 assignment by TCRdb is unverifiable without DNA. The CDR3 spans 17 residues. From germline, CDR1 is LGHNA and CDR2 YSLEER. The CDR3 sequence is CASSQEPPGQGGYEQYF.

J is TRBJ1-1 and V is TRBV7-9; lacking DNA, the TRBD1 call made by TCRdb goes unchecked. In germline, CDR1 is SEHNR, CDR2 FQNEAQ (reference sequence). This CDR3 is built from 15 residues. The CDR3 spells CASISTSQGYTEAFF.

This chain connects TRBV7-8 to TRBJ2-3; TCRdb's D gene call, TRBD2, goes unchecked for lack of DNA. This CDR3 is built from 18 residues. Germline CDR1 reads SGHVS; CDR2 reads FQNEAQ. CDR3 in amino acids: CASSPRGTSGGPADTQYF.

This chain joins TRBV7-8 and TRBJ2-6. This CDR3 spans 15 amino acids. CDR1 and CDR2 from the germline V gene are SGHVS and FQNEAQ. CDR3 protein: CASSLVGFGANVLTF.

This chain's CDR3 is CASSASPILRGSYNEQFF. The chain couples TRBV5-6 to TRBJ2-1; checking the TCRdb D call of TRBD1 is not possible without DNA. There are 18 residues in the CDR3. Germline V gene sequence: CDR1 SGHDT, CDR2 YYEEEE.

The V gene is TRBV5-1, the J gene TRBJ2-1; without DNA, the TCRdb call of TRBD1 cannot be checked. CDR1 SGHRS and CDR2 YFSETQ come from the germline V gene. The CDR3 consists of 15 residues. CDR3 residues: CASSWTGGGNSEQFF.

The rearrangement uses TRBV7-9 and TRBJ2-3; there is no DNA to check the TCRdb D call of TRBD2. From germline, CDR1 is SEHNR and CDR2 FQNEAQ (reference sequence). The CDR3 sequence is 17 residues long. The CDR3 spells CASSSQLSGGRLDTQYF.

The rearrangement links TRBV13 to TRBJ2-7. The CDR3 has 12 residues. Germline values: CDR1 PRHDT, CDR2 FYEKMQ (reference sequence). The CDR3 sequence is CASSLGGVEQYF.

The chain combines TRBV5-1 with TRBJ2-1; TCRdb reports TRBD1, a call that lacks DNA to check it against. The CDR3 extends over 14 amino acids. Germline V gene data show CDR1 as SGHRS and CDR2 as YFSETQ. The CDR3 loop is CASSWGDRANEQFF. Filled out from reference TRBV5-1 and TRBJ2-1, the complete variable domain reads KAGVTQTPRYLIKTRGQQVTLSCSPISGHRSVSWYQQTPGQGLQFLFEYFSETQRNKGNFPGRFSGRQFSNSRSEMNVSTLELGDSALYLCASSWGDRANEQFFGPGTRLTVL.

The chain carries TRBV6-5 and TRBJ2-3. The germline V gene has CDR1 MNHEY and CDR2 SVGAGI. The CDR3 extends over 15 amino acids. The CDR3 sequence: CASSYNGRLTDTQYF.